Listed below are T cell receptor beta chains from one sample, sequenced in a study of blood T cell repertoires in COVID-19. Here immunoSEQ multiplex PCR was the method, and the copy in TCRdb shows in-frame clones only, minus some. The table includes approximately 97,000 clones, about four fifths detected once. Material: peripheral blood. These receptors were collected from a middle-aged man with active or convalescent COVID-19. CDR3s include the opening cysteine and the closing phenylalanine or tryptophan. A D gene is named only where the DNA matches it firmly. The size of a clone is reported for some rows only, either as once, few or many, or as a class for expanded clones.

once	TRBD1	TRBV7-9	TRBJ1-2	TGTGCCAGCAGCTTAGCGCCGATTGGGACAGGGGGTCGCGGCTACACCTTC	CASSLAPIGTGGRGYTF
.	.	TRBV19	TRBJ1-1	TGTGCCAGTAGTATAGGGGGGGGCACTGAAGCTTTCTTT	CASSIGGGTEAFF
.	.	TRBV19	TRBJ1-5	TGTGCCAGTAGTATCTCAGGAATCAGCCCCCAGCATTTT	CASSISGISPQHF
.	TRBD1	TRBV7-9	TRBJ2-7	TGTGCCAGCAGCTTATCGGGGACAGGGTGGTTCTACGAGCAGTACTTC	CASSLSGTGWFYEQYF
.	.	TRBV18	TRBJ2-6	TGTGCCAGCTCACCCAATGCAGGCCCTGGGGCCAACGTCCTGACTTTC	CASSPNAGPGANVLTF
.	.	TRBV11-3	TRBJ2-5	TGTGCCAGCAGCGAGAGAAGTCTGGGGGCGAGCGAGACCCAGTACTTC	CASSERSLGASETQYF
once	.	TRBV19	TRBJ1-2	TGTGCCAGTAGTACGACAGGAAACTATGGCTACACCTTC	CASSTTGNYGYTF
.	TRBD1	TRBV9	TRBJ1-3	TGTGCCAGCAGCATACAGGGGGCAGGTGGAAACACCATATATTTT	CASSIQGAGGNTIYF
.	TRBD1	TRBV27	TRBJ1-2	TGTGCCAGCAGGGGATATGGGACAGCGAACTATGGCTACACCTTC	CASRGYGTANYGYTF
.	.	TRBV7-9	TRBJ1-1	TGTGCCAGCACCCCGGGGATGGGCAATTTGAACACTGAAGCTTTCTTT	CASTPGMGNLNTEAFF
.	.	TRBV25-1	TRBJ2-1	TGTGCCAGCAGAGAGTACAATGAGCAGTTCTTC	CASREYNEQFF
.	.	TRBV19	TRBJ2-5	TGTGCCAGTAGTATATTAGACAGAACAGAGACCCAGTACTTC	CASSILDRTETQYF
.	.	TRBV27	TRBJ2-3	TGTGCCAGCAGTCCAAGACAGGGAGGCAATACGCAGTATTTT	CASSPRQGGNTQYF
.	.	TRBV11-2	TRBJ1-4	TGTGCCAGCAGCTTAGGCGGGGGTGAAAAACTGTTTTTT	CASSLGGGEKLFF
.	TRBD1	TRBV5-1	TRBJ2-2	TGCGCCAGCAGCCGGACAGGGGACACCGGGGAGCTGTTTTTT	CASSRTGDTGELFF
once	.	TRBV9	TRBJ1-2	TGTGCCAGCAGCCCTCCCCCGGTCTATGGCTACACCTTC	CASSPPPVYGYTF
.	.	TRBV6-2/TRBV6-3	TRBJ2-5	TGTGCCAGCAGCAAACAGGGCAGGGTCCAAGAGACCCAGTACTTC	CASSKQGRVQETQYF
.	.	TRBV5-6	TRBJ2-4	TGTGCCAGCAGCAGAGGGGAGGACATTCAGTACTTC	CASSRGEDIQYF
.	.	TRBV6-6	TRBJ1-1	TGTGCCAGCAGTTACTCTGGGGCCACTGAAGCTTTCTTT	CASSYSGATEAFF
.	.	TRBV4-1	TRBJ1-4	TGCGCCAGCAGCCAAGGGGGTTTTGGCGCAAAAGGGGATGAAAAACTGTTTTTT	CASSQGGFGAKGDEKLFF
once	TRBD1	TRBV9	TRBJ2-7	TGTGCCAGCAGCGTAGGACAGGGGGGGTACTACGAGCAGTACTTC	CASSVGQGGYYEQYF
.	TRBD1	TRBV18	TRBJ2-5	TGTGCCAGCTCACCTACAGGGGTTGGAGAGACCCAGTACTTC	CASSPTGVGETQYF
.	TRBD2	TRBV10-3	TRBJ2-1	TGTGCCATCAATCTAGCGGGGGGGCGAAATGAGCAGTTCTTC	CAINLAGGRNEQFF
.	.	TRBV19	TRBJ1-2	TGTGCCAGTAGTATAGATCCCCCTTCGGGGGGCTACACCTTC	CASSIDPPSGGYTF
.	TRBD2	TRBV11-3	TRBJ2-1	TGTGCCAGCAGCCGAAGCGGGGGAACAAACAATGAGCAGTTCTTC	CASSRSGGTNNEQFF
.	.	TRBV25-1	TRBJ1-5	TGTGCCAGCAGTGGGGGGGTTAGCCAGCCCCAGCATTTT	CASSGGVSQPQHF
.	TRBD1	TRBV2	TRBJ1-1	TGTGCCAGCAATACAGGGGGCCCGAACACTGAAGCTTTCTTT	CASNTGGPNTEAFF